The 15 T cell receptor beta chains below come from one sample, sequenced in a study of T cells in Graves' hyperthyroidism and ophthalmopathy. Amplified regions were TCR beta CDR3 sequences from RNA transcripts. The study used the HTBI primer set for a first-round RT-PCR of the TCR CDR3. TCRdb analysed the multiplex PCR reads with MiXCR anew, one entry per CDR3 protein. The repertoire includes some 570,000 distinct CDR3 sequences, more than 13% of them detected once, and 6.5% to 9% sits in the top ten. What was sequenced was blood. The receptors shown here come from a woman aged 18-30 years with Graves' ophthalmopathy.

This chain links TRBV19 with TRBJ2-2, with D possibly TRBD2 on 6 matching bases. Trimming took off 5 bases at V and 4 bases at J, with 11 bases between the two ends. This CDR3 comprises 14 residues. Germline V gives CDR1 LNHDA, CDR2 SQIVND (reference sequence). The CDR3, as DNA: TGTGCCAGTAGTCCCGGGACTCTCACCGGGGAGCTGTTTTTT. Translation: CASSPGTLTGELFF.

This chain joins TRBV24-1 and TRBJ2-1; 7 bases fit TRBD1. CDR3 length: 16 amino acids. Looked up from germline, CDR1 is KGHDR and CDR2 is SFDVKD. Losses at the gene ends were 0 bases for V and 6 bases for J; bases not matched to a gene: 7. The CDR3 bases are TGTGCCACCAGTGATTTGAGGGACAGTCGATTCAATGAGCAGTTCTTC. It specifies CATSDLRDSRFNEQFF.

This sequence joins TRBV7-3 and TRBJ1-1; the D gene is possibly TRBD1 (5 bases). The CDR3 consists of 13 residues. Germline V gene sequence: CDR1 SGHTA, CDR2 FQGTGA. V shed 4 bases and J shed 7 bases, with 13 bases lying between them. The CDR3 region has the DNA TGTGCCAGCAGCTCGCCCCCGGGGGTTGAAGCTTTCTTT. Residues: CASSSPPGVEAFF.

This clonotype was recorded a few times. The chain couples TRBV7-8 to TRBJ1-4, with TRBD1 as a possible D gene (5 bases). Trimming took 5 bases from V and 4 from J, leaving 14 bases between them. The CDR3 is 15 residues long. Per the germline V gene, CDR1 is SGHVS and CDR2 is FQNEAQ. In DNA form, the CDR3 reads TGTGCCAGCAGCACCCTTGGACACTGTAATGAAAAACTGTTTTTT. Its translation: CASSTLGHCNEKLFF.

This clonotype was detected many times. This rearrangement joins TRBV7-9 to TRBJ2-7, with TRBD1 as a possible D gene (5 bases). The V end lost 5 bases, the J end lost 2 bases, and 25 bases lay between the germline ends. CDR3 length: 18 amino acids. CDR1 is SEHNR and CDR2 is FQNEAQ in the germline V gene (reference sequence). As DNA, the CDR3 is TGTGCCAGCAGCCCTCGTCTGAGAGAGAGGACAACCCCCTACGAGCAGTACTTC. Encoded protein: CASSPRLRERTTPYEQYF.

This clonotype occurred a few times. An end of the junction does not agree with germline; a read error may underlie this. The rearrangement links TRBV18 to TRBJ2-7; TRBD2 might be the D (6 bases). The CDR3 sequence is 13 residues long. Germline loops: CDR1 KGHSH, CDR2 LQKENI. CDR3 bases: TGTGCCAGCCCACCGGGGGATTCCTACGAGCAGTACTTC. Translated, it gives CASPPGDSYEQYF.

At least ten counts were recorded for this clonotype. This chain connects TRBV2 to TRBJ2-1; 9 bases agree with TRBD2. The trim removed 4 bases at V and 6 bases at J, leaving 4 bases unmatched. The CDR3 is 14 residues long. The germline V gene encodes CDR1 SNHLY and CDR2 FYNNEI. The CDR3 DNA reads as TGTGCCAGCAGTGCGGGACTAGCCTTCAATGAGCAGTTCTTC. This sequence encodes CASSAGLAFNEQFF. Full variable domain (outside the CDR3, taken from reference TRBV2 and TRBJ2-1): EPEVTQTPSHQVTQMGQEVILRCVPISNHLYFYWYRQILGQKVEFLVSFYNNEISEKSEIFDDQFSVERPDGSNFTLKIRSTKLEDSAMYFCASSAGLAFNEQFFGPGTRLTVL.

On this clonotype: A much bigger clone sits one base away, suggesting this may be a read error. The CDR3 is CASKIITGTDTQYF. For the CDR3, the DNA is TGTGCCAGCAAAATTATAACGGGCACAGATACGCAGTATTTT. This rearrangement joins TRBV27 to TRBJ2-3; D ambiguous. V shed 7 bases and J shed 1 base, with 12 bases lying between them. CDR3 length: 14 amino acids. Germline V gene lookup returns CDR1 MNHEY and CDR2 SMNVEV (reference sequence).

This clonotype was found many times. The CDR3 loop reads CASSDGLAGVFSYEQYF. The CDR3 DNA reads TGTGCCAGCAGTGACGGACTAGCGGGAGTTTTTTCCTACGAGCAGTACTTC. The rearrangement joins TRBV6-2 or TRBV6-3 to TRBJ2-7, with TRBD2 matching over 13 bases. Germline-derived CDR1 and CDR2 are MNHEY and SVGEGT. The V and J ends lost 5 bases and 1 base, in that order; junction bases with no gene match: 8. The CDR3 spans 17 residues.

This clonotype was seen many times. The CDR3: CASSLAETPYNEQFF. CDR3 coding DNA: TGTGCCAGCAGCTTGGCCGAGACACCCTACAATGAGCAGTTCTTC. This chain connects TRBV5-6 to TRBJ2-1; D call uncertain. CDR1 is SGHDT and CDR2 is YYEEEE in the germline V gene. Trimming stripped 0 bases from V and 2 bases from J, with 9 bases between. The length of the CDR3 is 15 residues.

Turning to this clonotype: A clone one base away is much larger, so this may be a read error. The chain recombines TRBV30 with TRBJ2-1; D possibly corresponds to TRBD1 (7 bases). Per germline, CDR1 GTSNPN and CDR2 SVGIG (reference sequence). Trimming shortened V by 4 bases and J by 10 bases, and 23 bases separated the two germline ends. This CDR3 spans 15 amino acids. The CDR3 region is CAWNLAGGGAAEQFF. The CDR3 DNA is TGTGCCTGGAACCTCGCAGGAGGGGGCGCGGCCGAGCAGTTCTTC.

This clonotype appeared many times. V usage is TRBV7-6 and J usage is TRBJ1-1; possible D gene TRBD1, 5 bases. Germline loops: CDR1 SGHVS, CDR2 FNYEAQ. The CDR3 totals 14 residues. V lost 6 bases and J lost 6, with 17 bases in between. The DNA for the CDR3 is TGTGCCAGCAGTTCACCTGCGCAGGGCGCTGAAGCTTTCTTT. Translated: CASSSPAQGAEAFF.

The table lists this clonotype with many counts. The chain carries TRBV7-8 and TRBJ1-2; 8 bases match TRBD1. Trimming removed 1 base from V and 6 bases from J; junction bases left unmatched: 7. The germline V gene has CDR1 SGHVS and CDR2 FQNEAQ. This CDR3 is 15 amino acids long. The CDR3 DNA sequence: TGTGCCAGCAGCTTAGTCAACGCAGGGGGCGATGGCTACACCTTC. Its translation is CASSLVNAGGDGYTF. Variable domain in full (rest from reference TRBV7-8 and TRBJ1-2): GAGVSQSPRYKVAKRGQDVALRCDPISGHVSLFWYQQALGQGPEFLTYFQNEAQLDKSGLPSDRFFAERPEGSVSTLKIQRTQQEDSAVYLCASSLVNAGGDGYTFGSGTRLTVV.

This clonotype was seen ten or more times. CDR3 coding DNA: TGTGCCAGCAACCCCGGGGATGACGAACAGGGTGGGGAAAAACTGTTTTTT. This encodes CASNPGDDEQGGEKLFF. The V and J genes are TRBV28 and TRBJ1-4; D is perhaps TRBD1 (6 bases). Deletions cut 7 bases from V and 8 bases from J, with 26 bases between. The CDR3 is made up of 17 amino acids. Per the germline V gene, CDR1 is MDHEN and CDR2 is SYDVKM.

This clonotype was seen at least ten times. V gene TRBV20-1 combines with J gene TRBJ1-1; tentatively, D is TRBD1 (5 bases). Trimming cost V 3 bases and J 5 bases, with 16 bases left between them. Germline CDR1 DFQATT, CDR2 SNEGSKA (reference sequence). This CDR3 is built from 14 residues. CDR3 residues: CSARLHGGRTEAFF. In DNA, the CDR3 is TGCAGTGCTAGGCTACATGGGGGTCGGACTGAAGCTTTCTTT.